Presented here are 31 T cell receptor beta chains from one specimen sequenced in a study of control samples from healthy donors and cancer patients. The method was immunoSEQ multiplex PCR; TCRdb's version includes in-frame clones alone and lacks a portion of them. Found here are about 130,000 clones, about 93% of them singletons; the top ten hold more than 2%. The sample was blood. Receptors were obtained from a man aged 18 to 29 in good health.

CDR3 sequence: CASMLTGQNEQFF. Here the CDR3 DNA reads TGTGCCAGCATGCTGACAGGACAGAATGAGCAGTTCTTC. The J gene is TRBJ2-1, the V gene TRBV5-5; possible D gene TRBD1, 6 bases. This CDR3 region has 13 residues. The V gene lost 6 bases and the J gene lost 7 bases, with 14 bases spanning the gap. Germline CDR1 SGHKS, CDR2 YYEKEE (reference sequence).

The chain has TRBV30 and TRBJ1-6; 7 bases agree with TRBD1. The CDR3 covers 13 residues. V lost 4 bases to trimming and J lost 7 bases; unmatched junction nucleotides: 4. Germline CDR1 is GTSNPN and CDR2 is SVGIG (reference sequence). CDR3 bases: TGTGCCTGGACGGGACAGCCAAATTCACCCCTCCACTTT. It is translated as CAWTGQPNSPLHF. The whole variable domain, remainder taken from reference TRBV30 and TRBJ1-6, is SQTIHQWPATLVQPVGSPLSLECTVEGTSNPNLYWYRQAAGRGLQLLFYSVGIGQISSEVPQNLSASRPQDRQFILSSKKLLLSDSGFYLCAWTGQPNSPLHFGNGTRLTVT.

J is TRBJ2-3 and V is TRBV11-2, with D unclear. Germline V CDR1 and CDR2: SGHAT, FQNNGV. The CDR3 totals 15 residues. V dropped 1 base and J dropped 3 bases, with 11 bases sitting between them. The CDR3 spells CASSLGPLKTDTQYF. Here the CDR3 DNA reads TGTGCCAGCAGCTTAGGCCCGCTAAAGACAGATACGCAGTATTTT.

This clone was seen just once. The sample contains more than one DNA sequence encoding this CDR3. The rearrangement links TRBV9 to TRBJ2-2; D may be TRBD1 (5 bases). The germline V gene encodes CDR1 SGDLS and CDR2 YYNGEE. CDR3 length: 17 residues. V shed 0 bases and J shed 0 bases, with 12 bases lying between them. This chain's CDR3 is CASSVVGSGSNTGELFF. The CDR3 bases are TGTGCCAGCAGCGTAGTGGGGTCAGGGTCGAACACCGGGGAGCTGTTTTTT.

This chain's CDR3 is CASSEDRGSGNTIYF. Written as DNA, the CDR3 is TGTGCCAGCAGTGAGGACAGGGGCTCTGGAAACACCATATATTTT. This chain joins TRBV2 and TRBJ1-3; 9 positions agree with TRBD1. The germline CDR1 and CDR2 sequences are SNHLY and FYNNEI. The J segment lost 0 bases and the V segment lost 3 bases, leaving 0 bases of the junction unmatched. The CDR3 is 15 residues long.

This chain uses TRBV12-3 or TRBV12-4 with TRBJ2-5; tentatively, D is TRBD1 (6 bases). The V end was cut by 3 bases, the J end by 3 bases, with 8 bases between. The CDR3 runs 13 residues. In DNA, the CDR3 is TGTGCCAGCAGTTTTTACAGGGAAGAGACCCAGTACTTC. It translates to CASSFYREETQYF.

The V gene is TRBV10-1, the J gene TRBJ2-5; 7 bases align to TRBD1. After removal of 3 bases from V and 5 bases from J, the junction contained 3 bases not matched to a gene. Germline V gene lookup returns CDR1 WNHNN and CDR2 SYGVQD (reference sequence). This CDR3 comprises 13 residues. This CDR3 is CASSEGGAETQYF. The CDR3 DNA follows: TGCGCCAGCAGTGAAGGGGGCGCCGAGACCCAGTACTTC.

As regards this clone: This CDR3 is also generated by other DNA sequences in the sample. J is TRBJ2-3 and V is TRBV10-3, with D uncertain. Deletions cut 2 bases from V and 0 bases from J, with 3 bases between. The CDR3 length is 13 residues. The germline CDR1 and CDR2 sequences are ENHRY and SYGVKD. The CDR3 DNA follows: TGTGCCATCAGTGAGGGGAGCACAGATACGCAGTATTTT. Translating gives CAISEGSTDTQYF.

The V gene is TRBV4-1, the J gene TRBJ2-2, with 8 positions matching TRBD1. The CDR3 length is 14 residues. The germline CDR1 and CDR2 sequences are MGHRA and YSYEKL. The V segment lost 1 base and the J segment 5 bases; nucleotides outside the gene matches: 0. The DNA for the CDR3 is TGCGCCAGCAGCCAAGGGACAGGGACCGGGGAGCTGTTTTTT. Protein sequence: CASSQGTGTGELFF.

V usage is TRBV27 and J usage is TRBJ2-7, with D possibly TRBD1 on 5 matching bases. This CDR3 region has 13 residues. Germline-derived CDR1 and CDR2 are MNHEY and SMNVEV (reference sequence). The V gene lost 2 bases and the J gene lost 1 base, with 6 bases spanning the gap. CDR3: CASSLQGSYEQYF. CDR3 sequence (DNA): TGTGCCAGCAGTTTACAGGGTTCCTACGAGCAGTACTTC.

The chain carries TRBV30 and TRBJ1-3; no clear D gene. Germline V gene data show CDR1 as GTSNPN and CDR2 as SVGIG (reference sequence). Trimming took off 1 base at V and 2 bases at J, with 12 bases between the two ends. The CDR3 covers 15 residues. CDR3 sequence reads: CAWSALIGAGNTIYF. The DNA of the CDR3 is TGTGCCTGGAGTGCCCTAATAGGCGCTGGAAACACCATATATTTT.

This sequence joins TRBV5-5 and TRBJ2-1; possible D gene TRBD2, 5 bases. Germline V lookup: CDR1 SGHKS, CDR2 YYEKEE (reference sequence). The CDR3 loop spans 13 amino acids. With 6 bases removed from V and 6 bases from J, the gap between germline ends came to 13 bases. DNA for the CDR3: TGTGCCAGCACCTTCACCCGGGGCAATGAGCAGTTCTTC. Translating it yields CASTFTRGNEQFF.

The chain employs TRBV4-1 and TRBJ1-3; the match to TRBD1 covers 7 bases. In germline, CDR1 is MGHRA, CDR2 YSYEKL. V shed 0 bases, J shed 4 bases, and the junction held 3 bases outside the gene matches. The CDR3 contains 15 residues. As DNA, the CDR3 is TGCGCCAGCAGCCAAGATAGGGGGCCCGGAAACACCATATATTTT. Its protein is CASSQDRGPGNTIYF.

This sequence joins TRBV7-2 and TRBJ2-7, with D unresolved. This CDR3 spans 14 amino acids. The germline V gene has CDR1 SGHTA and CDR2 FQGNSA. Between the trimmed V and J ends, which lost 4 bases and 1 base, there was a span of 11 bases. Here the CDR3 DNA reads TGTGCCAGCAGCTCCTCAGCGAAATCCTACGAGCAGTACTTC. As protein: CASSSSAKSYEQYF.

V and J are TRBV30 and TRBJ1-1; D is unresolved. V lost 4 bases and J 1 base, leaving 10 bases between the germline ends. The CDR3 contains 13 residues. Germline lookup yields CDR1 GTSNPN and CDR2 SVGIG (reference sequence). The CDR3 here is CAWNRAANTEAFF. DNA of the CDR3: TGTGCCTGGAATCGCGCGGCGAACACTGAAGCTTTCTTT. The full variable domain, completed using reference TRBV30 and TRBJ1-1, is SQTIHQWPATLVQPVGSPLSLECTVEGTSNPNLYWYRQAAGRGLQLLFYSVGIGQISSEVPQNLSASRPQDRQFILSSKKLLLSDSGFYLCAWNRAANTEAFFGQGTRLTVV.

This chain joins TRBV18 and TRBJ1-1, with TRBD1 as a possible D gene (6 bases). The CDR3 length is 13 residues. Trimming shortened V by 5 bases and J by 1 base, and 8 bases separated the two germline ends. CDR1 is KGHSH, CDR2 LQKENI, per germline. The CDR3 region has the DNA TGTGCCAGCTCATCGGACAGGAACACTGAAGCTTTCTTT. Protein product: CASSSDRNTEAFF.

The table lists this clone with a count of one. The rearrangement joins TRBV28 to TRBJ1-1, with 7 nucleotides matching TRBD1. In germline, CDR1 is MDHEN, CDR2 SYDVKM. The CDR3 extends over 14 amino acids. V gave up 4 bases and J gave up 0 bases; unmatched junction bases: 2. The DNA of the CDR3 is TGTGCCAGCAGTTCGACAGGGCTGAACACTGAAGCTTTCTTT. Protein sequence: CASSSTGLNTEAFF. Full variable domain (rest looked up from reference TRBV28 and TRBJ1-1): DVKVTQSSRYLVKRTGEKVFLECVQDMDHENMFWYRQDPGLGLRLIYFSYDVKMKEKGDIPEGYSVSREKKERFSLILESASTNQTSMYLCASSSTGLNTEAFFGQGTRLTVV.

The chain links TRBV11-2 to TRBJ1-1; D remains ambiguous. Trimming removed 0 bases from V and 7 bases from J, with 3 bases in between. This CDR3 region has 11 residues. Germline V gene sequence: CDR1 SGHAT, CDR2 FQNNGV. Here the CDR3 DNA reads TGTGCCAGCAGCTTAGATGGTGAAGCTTTCTTT. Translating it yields CASSLDGEAFF.

CDR3 amino acids: CASSHGTQEGPQHF. DNA for the CDR3: TGTGCCAGCAGCCATGGGACTCAGGAAGGGCCCCAGCATTTT. The rearrangement uses TRBV3-1 (or the pseudogene TRBV3-2) and TRBJ1-5; D is perhaps TRBD1 (5 bases). There are 14 residues in the CDR3. The V gene lost 3 bases and the J gene lost 9 bases, with 15 bases spanning the gap. Germline values: CDR1 LGHDT, CDR2 YNNKEL (reference sequence).

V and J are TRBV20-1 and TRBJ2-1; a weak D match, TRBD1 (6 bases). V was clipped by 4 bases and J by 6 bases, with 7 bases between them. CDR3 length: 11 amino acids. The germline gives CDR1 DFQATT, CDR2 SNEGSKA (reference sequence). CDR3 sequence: CSAMDSNEQFF. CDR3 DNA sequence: TGCAGTGCTATGGACAGCAATGAGCAGTTCTTC.

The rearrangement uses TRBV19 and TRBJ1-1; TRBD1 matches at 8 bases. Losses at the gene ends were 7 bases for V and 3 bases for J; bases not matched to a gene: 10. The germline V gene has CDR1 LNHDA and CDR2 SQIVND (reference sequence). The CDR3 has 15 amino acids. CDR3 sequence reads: CASKHRGELYTEAFF. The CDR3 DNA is TGTGCCAGTAAACACAGGGGGGAGTTGTACACTGAAGCTTTCTTT. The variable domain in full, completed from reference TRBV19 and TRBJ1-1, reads DGGITQSPKYLFRKEGQNVTLSCEQNLNHDAMYWYRQDPGQGLRLIYYSQIVNDFQKGDIAEGYSVSREKKESFPLTVTSAQKNPTAFYLCASKHRGELYTEAFFGQGTRLTVV.

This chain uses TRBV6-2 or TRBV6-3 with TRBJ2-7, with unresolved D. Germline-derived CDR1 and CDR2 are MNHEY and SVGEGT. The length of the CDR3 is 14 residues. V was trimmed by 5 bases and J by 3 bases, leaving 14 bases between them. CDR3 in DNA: TGTGCCAGCAGTCGGGCGCTTCTAGGCTACGAGCAGTACGTC. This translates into CASSRALLGYEQYV.

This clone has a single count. The CDR3 spells CASSLTDRTELFF. In DNA form, the CDR3 reads TGTGCCAGCAGCTTAACTGACCGGACAGAGCTGTTTTTT. V usage is TRBV7-3 and J usage is TRBJ2-2; tentatively, D is TRBD1 (5 bases). Germline assignment: CDR1 SGHTA and CDR2 FQGTGA. Trimming shortened V by 0 bases and J by 11 bases, and 10 bases separated the two germline ends. The CDR3 is 13 amino acids.

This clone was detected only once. CDR3 nucleotides: TGTGCCAGCAGCCAATCAGGGAATGGCTACACCTTC. Translation gives CASSQSGNGYTF. This chain connects TRBV6-5 to TRBJ1-2, with a tentative D call TRBD1 (5 bases). V was pared by 6 bases and J by 6 bases, with 11 bases between. The germline V gene has CDR1 MNHEY and CDR2 SVGAGI. The CDR3 runs 12 residues.

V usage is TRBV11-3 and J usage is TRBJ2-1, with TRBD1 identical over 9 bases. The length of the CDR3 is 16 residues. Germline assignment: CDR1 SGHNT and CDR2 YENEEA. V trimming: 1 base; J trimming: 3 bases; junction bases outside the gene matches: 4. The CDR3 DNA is TGTGCCAGCAGCTTAGGTGGGACAGGGATCTACAATGAGCAGTTCTTC. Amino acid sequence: CASSLGGTGIYNEQFF.

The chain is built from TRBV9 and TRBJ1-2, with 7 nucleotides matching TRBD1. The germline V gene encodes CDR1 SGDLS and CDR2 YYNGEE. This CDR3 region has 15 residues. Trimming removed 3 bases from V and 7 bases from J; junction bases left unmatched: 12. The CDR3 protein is CASSGEGAGPPGYTF. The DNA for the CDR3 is TGTGCCAGCAGCGGAGAGGGGGCGGGACCCCCTGGCTACACCTTC. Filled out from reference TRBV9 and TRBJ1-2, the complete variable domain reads DSGVTQTPKHLITATGQRVTLRCSPRSGDLSVYWYQQSLDQGLQFLIQYYNGEERAKGNILERFSAQQFPDLHSELNLSSLELGDSALYFCASSGEGAGPPGYTFGSGTRLTVV.

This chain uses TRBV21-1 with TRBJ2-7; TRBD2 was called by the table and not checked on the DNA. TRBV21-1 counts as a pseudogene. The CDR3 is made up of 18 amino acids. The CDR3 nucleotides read TGTGCCAGCAGCCCCCCCGGACTAGCGGGATCGAGCTCCTACGAGCAGTACGTC. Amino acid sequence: CASSPPGLAGSSSYEQYV.

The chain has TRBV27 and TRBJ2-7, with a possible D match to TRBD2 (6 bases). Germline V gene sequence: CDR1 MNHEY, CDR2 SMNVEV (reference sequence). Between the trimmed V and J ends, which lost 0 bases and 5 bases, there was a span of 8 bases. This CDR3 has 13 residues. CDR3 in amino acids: CASSLSEGNEQYF. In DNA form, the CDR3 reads TGTGCCAGCAGTTTATCGGAGGGAAACGAGCAGTACTTC.

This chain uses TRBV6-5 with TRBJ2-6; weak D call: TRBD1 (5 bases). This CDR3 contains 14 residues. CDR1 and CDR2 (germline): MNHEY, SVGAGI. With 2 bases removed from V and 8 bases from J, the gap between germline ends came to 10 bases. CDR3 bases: TGTGCCAGCAGTTACAACCAGGGTCCCAACGTCCTGACTTTC. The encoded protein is CASSYNQGPNVLTF.

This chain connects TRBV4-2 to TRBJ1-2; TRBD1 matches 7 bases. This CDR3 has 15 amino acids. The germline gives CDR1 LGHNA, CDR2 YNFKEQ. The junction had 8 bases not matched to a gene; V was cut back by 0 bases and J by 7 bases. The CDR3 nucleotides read TGTGCCAGCAGCCAAGATACGACAGGGTCGGGTGGCTACACCTTC. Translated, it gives CASSQDTTGSGGYTF.

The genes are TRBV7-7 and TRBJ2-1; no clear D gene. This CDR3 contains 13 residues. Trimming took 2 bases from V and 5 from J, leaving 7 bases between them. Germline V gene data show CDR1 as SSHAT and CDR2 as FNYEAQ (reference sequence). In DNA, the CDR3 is TGTGCCAGCAGCTTACAAGTCAACAATGAGCAGTTCTTC. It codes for CASSLQVNNEQFF.